This T cell receptor (beta chain) appears in the sequencing data of a study of blood T cells in healthy people across ages. Study-level results: Measured against age, TCR beta diversity per million T cells decreased in a roughly linear manner. The CMV status of each donor remained undetermined, and this could have confounded shifts in expanded clonotypes. Using unsorted PBMCs precluded a conclusive naive versus antigen-experienced comparison.

V lost 1 base and J 8 bases, leaving 15 bases between the germline ends. The CDR3 runs 16 residues. Germline V gives CDR1 SGHTA, CDR2 FQGNSA. This clonotype was found many times. The antigen is unknown. Next came a second PCR, run for roughly 7 to 12 cycles, which used a sample-barcoded 5' primer along with a J-beta primer mix. MiXCR, applied by TCRdb to the 5' RACE reads, yields one record per CDR3 protein. Of around 670,000 distinct CDR3 sequences in the sample, 25% to 35% were seen once. This chain connects TRBV7-2 to TRBJ1-6; no clear D. Sequences were obtained from blood. The origin of this receptor is a woman aged 80 or over in good health. CDR3 nucleotide sequence: TGTGCCAGCAGCTTAGGACGTTGGGAGTTAGATTCACCCCTCCACTTT. Its protein is CASSLGRWELDSPLHF.